This entry concerns a single T cell receptor (beta chain). The antigen is not known. This sample was taken from a study of cytomegalovirus exposure and HLA in healthy donors. Study results and caveats: The productive fraction for most TCR beta V segments was about 90% or about 30% in an earlier analysis.

PCR was performed using 60 Vbeta and 13 Jbeta primers. TCRdb's table, derived via immunoSEQ multiplex PCR, lists solely in-frame clones and lacks some. The data hold under 120,000 clones, with 70% to 80% observed a single time. V was shortened by 1 base and J by 4 bases, with 7 bases between the two germline ends. Germline CDR1 is MNHEY and CDR2 is SVGAGI. The CDR3 length is 13 residues. The clonotype comes from a female donor in good health and CMV-seropositive. Sequences were obtained from PBMCs. This chain links TRBV6-5 with TRBJ1-1; no clear D gene. CDR3 loop: CASSYLEGTEAFF. CDR3 nucleotides: TGTGCCAGCAGTTACTTGGAGGGCACTGAAGCTTTCTTT.